This is a list of T cell receptor beta chains from one sample in a study of T cell changes during pregnancy in multiple sclerosis. Measured with immunoSEQ multiplex PCR; TCRdb has only the in-frame clones, and not every one. The table has around 80,000 clones, around 94% seen once. The sequencing used peripheral blood, collected in the second trimester of pregnancy. These receptors originate from a female donor in good health, enrolled as a control in a pregnancy study. Both conserved end residues are part of each CDR3. A D gene is named only where the DNA matches it firmly. Some rows mark clone size as missing; the rest say once, few, many or name a class of expanded clone.

d_gene: -; len: 15; j_gene: TRBJ2-1; abundance: -; v_gene: TRBV9; CDR3aa: CASSVTGSSYNEQFF; CDR3nt: TGTGCCAGCAGTGTCACCGGTAGCTCCTACAATGAGCAGTTCTTC
d_gene: -; len: 15; j_gene: TRBJ1-3; abundance: once; v_gene: TRBV5-6; CDR3aa: CASSLMGGERNTIYF; CDR3nt: TGTGCCAGCAGCTTGATGGGAGGGGAAAGAAACACCATATATTTT
d_gene: -; len: 16; j_gene: TRBJ2-3; abundance: -; v_gene: TRBV19; CDR3aa: CASRVGGGWGTDTQYF; CDR3nt: TGTGCCAGCCGGGTGGGGGGGGGCTGGGGCACAGATACGCAGTATTTT
d_gene: -; len: 17; j_gene: TRBJ2-1; abundance: -; v_gene: TRBV5-1; CDR3aa: CASQENPTSLSYNEQFF; CDR3nt: TGCGCCAGCCAAGAAAACCCCACTAGCCTTTCCTACAATGAGCAGTTCTTC
d_gene: -; len: 14; j_gene: TRBJ2-5; abundance: -; v_gene: TRBV4-2; CDR3aa: CASSQAEFVETQYF; CDR3nt: TGTGCCAGCAGCCAAGCCGAGTTTGTTGAGACCCAGTACTTC
d_gene: -; len: 12; j_gene: TRBJ2-1; abundance: -; v_gene: TRBV28; CDR3aa: CASSLARDEQFF; CDR3nt: TGTGCCAGCAGTTTGGCGAGGGATGAGCAGTTCTTC
d_gene: -; len: 15; j_gene: TRBJ2-7; abundance: -; v_gene: TRBV27; CDR3aa: CASSSQGRESYEQYF; CDR3nt: TGTGCCAGCAGTTCCCAGGGGCGGGAGAGTTACGAGCAGTACTTC
d_gene: -; len: 12; j_gene: TRBJ2-7; abundance: -; v_gene: TRBV6-1; CDR3aa: CASSTQGDEQYF; CDR3nt: TGTGCCAGCAGTACACAGGGAGACGAGCAGTACTTC
d_gene: TRBD1; len: 15; j_gene: TRBJ1-2; abundance: -; v_gene: TRBV4-2; CDR3aa: CASSQSLDRGRGYTF; CDR3nt: TGTGCCAGCAGCCAGAGCCTTGACAGGGGGCGCGGCTACACCTTC
d_gene: TRBD1; len: 16; j_gene: TRBJ2-1; abundance: -; v_gene: TRBV7-9; CDR3aa: CASSLARDRYNNEQFF; CDR3nt: TGTGCCAGCAGCTTAGCGCGGGACAGGTATAACAATGAGCAGTTCTTC